The 3 T cell receptor beta chains below all came from one sample that was sequenced in a study of shared clonotypes between healthy human individuals. TCRdb's table, derived via immunoSEQ multiplex PCR, lists solely in-frame clones and lacks some. The sample records roughly 680,000 clones, 72% being singletons. The sequencing input was memory CD4+ T cells sorted from blood. Sample subset: CD45RA-negative fraction. The source of these receptors is a woman under 40 in good health.

The chain recombines TRBV6-6 with TRBJ1-2; unclear D gene. CDR1 is MNHNY, CDR2 SVGAGI, per germline (reference sequence). The germline V and J ends were trimmed by 4 bases and 3 bases, with 6 bases remaining between them. This CDR3 comprises 12 residues. The CDR3 DNA sequence: TGTGCCAGCAGTTCTACGGACTATGGCTACACCTTC. This sequence encodes CASSSTDYGYTF.

As concerns this clone: Other DNA sequences in the same sample also yield this CDR3. The V call is TRBV9, the J call TRBJ2-2; maybe TRBD1 (5 bases). Germline V gene data show CDR1 as SGDLS and CDR2 as YYNGEE. Trimming took 2 bases from V and 2 from J, leaving 10 bases between them. This CDR3 has 15 amino acids. The CDR3 DNA reads as TGTGCCAGCAGCGTCCAGGGCGCAAACACCGGGGAGCTGTTTTTT. It encodes CASSVQGANTGELFF.

V is TRBV7-9 and J is TRBJ2-1; 14 bases line up with TRBD2. This CDR3 contains 18 residues. Germline lookup yields CDR1 SEHNR and CDR2 FQNEAQ (reference sequence). After removal of 1 base from V and 6 bases from J, the junction contained 8 bases not matched to a gene. This CDR3 is CASSLESAGTSGSNEQFF. The DNA for the CDR3 is TGTGCCAGCAGCTTAGAATCGGCGGGGACTAGCGGGAGCAATGAGCAGTTCTTC.